The 18 T cell receptor beta chains presented below share a single source sample, sequenced in a study of technical replicates of blood from a handful of donors (dated by TCRdb to about 2017). The library was built by means of the immunoSEQ multiplex PCR assay. Imported from immuneACCESS, the table was reduced by TCRdb to in-frame sequences with V and J called. These copies leave out some clones; in studies compared against another copy, an unresolved V gene accounts for under half, and the cause of the remainder is not known. The sample table holds roughly 66,000 clones, of which about 86% were seen once. About 5.1% of the sample belongs to the ten largest clones. The sequencing input was PBMCs. The receptors were gathered from a human donor in good health. Some clones in this sample may be carry-over from other donors' samples.

The DNA of the CDR3 is TGCGCCAGCAGCCCGATAAGTAGCTCCTACGAGCAGTACTTC. This sequence encodes CASSPISSSYEQYF. The chain links TRBV4-1 to TRBJ2-7; D unresolved. Looked up from germline, CDR1 is MGHRA and CDR2 is YSYEKL. V was clipped by 4 bases and J by 0 bases, with 10 bases between them. This CDR3 contains 14 residues.

J is TRBJ1-6 and V is TRBV19; D might be TRBD1 (5 bases). In germline, CDR1 is LNHDA, CDR2 SQIVND (reference sequence). The CDR3 has 15 residues. V shed 1 base and J shed 8 bases, with 12 bases lying between them. The CDR3 is CASSIGGGVDSPLHF. The CDR3 nucleotides are TGTGCCAGTAGTATAGGAGGAGGGGTCGATTCACCCCTCCACTTT. Full variable domain (outside the CDR3, taken from reference TRBV19 and TRBJ1-6): DGGITQSPKYLFRKEGQNVTLSCEQNLNHDAMYWYRQDPGQGLRLIYYSQIVNDFQKGDIAEGYSVSREKKESFPLTVTSAQKNPTAFYLCASSIGGGVDSPLHFGNGTRLTVT.

The J gene is TRBJ2-5, the V gene TRBV2; 9 bases match TRBD1. Germline V CDR1 and CDR2: SNHLY, FYNNEI. Germline trimming cut 7 bases from V and 5 bases from J; bases unmatched to any gene: 11. CDR3 length equals 15 residues. This CDR3 is CASNPGQGGSETQYF. CDR3 coding DNA: TGTGCCAGCAATCCGGGACAGGGAGGTTCCGAGACCCAGTACTTC.

J is TRBJ2-3 and V is TRBV7-2; 8 bases are a match to TRBD2. The germline gives CDR1 SGHTA, CDR2 FQGNSA. V lost 5 bases to trimming and J lost 4 bases; unmatched junction nucleotides: 8. The CDR3 loop spans 15 amino acids. CDR3 loop: CASSSRTSNSDTQYF. The CDR3 region has the DNA TGTGCCAGCAGCAGCAGGACTAGCAATTCAGATACGCAGTATTTT.

This clone was observed a single time. A junction end diverges from the germline sequence, so it may reflect a read error. The chain is built from TRBV4-1 and TRBJ1-2; 9 nucleotides agree with TRBD1. CDR1 and CDR2 (germline): MGHRA, YSYEKL. The CDR3 spans 16 residues. CDR3 bases: TGCGCCAGCAGGCAAGGGAGGTGGACAGGGGACTATGGCTACACCTTC. Translation gives CASRQGRWTGDYGYTF.

In DNA, the CDR3 is TGTGCCAGCAGCCCTAGCGGAAACAATGAGCAGTTCTTC. It translates to CASSPSGNNEQFF. V and J are TRBV7-9 and TRBJ2-1; 7 nucleotides line up with TRBD2. CDR3 length: 13 amino acids. J was trimmed by 5 bases and V by 5 bases; bases with no gene match: 3. Germline V gives CDR1 SEHNR, CDR2 FQNEAQ (reference sequence).

The chain uses TRBV2 and TRBJ2-3; the D is unclear. The V and J ends lost 2 bases and 2 bases respectively, with 5 bases between them. The CDR3 covers 13 residues. CDR1 is SNHLY and CDR2 is FYNNEI in the germline V gene. The CDR3 here is CASSETPTDTQYF. In nucleotides, the CDR3 is TGTGCCAGCAGTGAAACTCCCACAGATACGCAGTATTTT.

J is TRBJ1-2 and V is TRBV2, with D possibly TRBD1 on 6 matching bases. The germline V gene has CDR1 SNHLY and CDR2 FYNNEI. V lost 6 bases and J 0 bases, leaving 11 bases between the germline ends. CDR3 length: 14 amino acids. For the CDR3, the DNA is TGTGCCAGCAGAACAGGGCGGTCTAACTATGGCTACACCTTC. Translation: CASRTGRSNYGYTF. The entire variable domain, with the rest obtained from reference TRBV2 and TRBJ1-2, is as follows: EPEVTQTPSHQVTQMGQEVILRCVPISNHLYFYWYRQILGQKVEFLVSFYNNEISEKSEIFDDQFSVERPDGSNFTLKIRSTKLEDSAMYFCASRTGRSNYGYTFGSGTRLTVV.

V and J are TRBV18 and TRBJ2-7; 10 bases line up with TRBD2. This CDR3 has 16 amino acids. The trim removed 2 bases at V and 0 bases at J, leaving 4 bases unmatched. CDR1 and CDR2 (germline): KGHSH, LQKENI. The CDR3 here is CASSPTASGGSYEQYF. CDR3 DNA: TGTGCCAGCTCACCAACCGCTAGCGGGGGCTCCTACGAGCAGTACTTC.

The rearrangement joins TRBV9 to TRBJ2-3, with a tentative D call TRBD2 (5 bases). Per the germline V gene, CDR1 is SGDLS and CDR2 is YYNGEE. The CDR3 length is 15 residues. Deletions cut 4 bases from V and 2 bases from J, with 14 bases between. DNA for the CDR3: TGTGCCAGCAGCCCTGGTGGACGGGACACAGATACGCAGTATTTT. It codes for CASSPGGRDTDTQYF.

The CDR3 coding sequence is TGTGCCAGCTCCTACAGGGGGCCCACCGATAATCCGAAACTGTTTTTT. Its translation: CASSYRGPTDNPKLFF. The rearrangement uses TRBV18 and TRBJ1-4; 9 bases agree with TRBD1. Germline CDR1 and CDR2: KGHSH and LQKENI. The trim removed 6 bases at V and 11 bases at J, leaving 16 bases unmatched. This CDR3 has 16 amino acids.

The J gene is TRBJ2-2, the V gene TRBV7-8; 13 bases fit TRBD2. The V gene's germline CDR1 is SGHVS and CDR2 FQNEAQ. Trimming removed 0 bases from V and 5 bases from J; junction bases left unmatched: 6. The CDR3 spans 18 residues. The CDR3 here is CASSLARTSGSGTGELFF. CDR3 in DNA: TGTGCCAGCAGCTTAGCTAGGACTAGCGGGAGTGGAACCGGGGAGCTGTTTTTT.

This clone was counted a few times. The rearrangement links TRBV7-9 to TRBJ1-4, with D possibly TRBD1 on 6 matching bases. V shed 5 bases and J shed 4 bases, with 11 bases lying between them. CDR3 length equals 14 residues. The germline V gene encodes CDR1 SEHNR and CDR2 FQNEAQ (reference sequence). DNA for the CDR3: TGTGCCAGCAGCGCTAGACAGGTTAATGAAAAACTGTTTTTT. Residues: CASSARQVNEKLFF.

The chain links TRBV11-3 to TRBJ2-3, with 8 bases identical to TRBD2. The germline CDR1 and CDR2 sequences are SGHNT and YENEEA. V was pared by 6 bases and J by 0 bases, with 5 bases of the junction left unmatched. The CDR3 spans 15 residues. For the CDR3, the DNA is TGTGCCAGCAGTCTAACGGGAGGGAGCACAGATACGCAGTATTTT. Its translation: CASSLTGGSTDTQYF.

The chain recombines TRBV7-2 with TRBJ2-7, with TRBD1 matching 7 bases. Germline CDR1 is SGHTA and CDR2 is FQGNSA. With 5 bases clipped from V and 3 bases from J, the junction kept 4 bases outside the gene matches. This CDR3 region has 13 residues. The chain's CDR3 is CASSQGQHYEQYF. The DNA for the CDR3 is TGTGCCAGCAGCCAGGGACAGCACTACGAGCAGTACTTC. The full variable domain, rest sourced from reference TRBV7-2 and TRBJ2-7, is GAGVSQSPSNKVTEKGKDVELRCDPISGHTALYWYRQSLGQGLEFLIYFQGNSAPDKSGLPSDRFSAERTGGSVSTLTIQRTQQEDSAVYLCASSQGQHYEQYFGPGTRLTVT.

This chain connects TRBV7-3 to TRBJ2-3; tentatively, D is TRBD2 (6 bases). Germline loops: CDR1 SGHTA, CDR2 FQGTGA. V lost 2 bases to trimming and J lost 0 bases, with 12 bases between them. The length of the CDR3 is 16 residues. CDR3 DNA sequence: TGTGCCAGCAGCTTATGCAATAGCGGAAGCACAGATACGCAGTATTTT. Protein product: CASSLCNSGSTDTQYF.

J is TRBJ2-1 and V is TRBV7-2; 8 nucleotides agree with TRBD2. CDR3 length equals 15 residues. CDR1 SGHTA and CDR2 FQGNSA come from the germline V gene. Unmatched junction bases numbered 7, after V lost 3 bases and J lost 6 bases. The CDR3 is CASSFGGRTGNEQFF. The CDR3 nucleotides are TGTGCCAGCAGCTTCGGCGGGAGGACGGGCAATGAGCAGTTCTTC.

The V and J genes are TRBV4-1 and TRBJ2-2; weak D call: TRBD1 (5 bases). This CDR3 contains 15 residues. V lost 3 bases and J lost 4, with 12 bases in between. Per germline, CDR1 MGHRA and CDR2 YSYEKL. The CDR3 loop is CASSHREGLTGELFF. Here the CDR3 DNA reads TGCGCCAGCAGCCACAGGGAAGGTCTCACCGGGGAGCTGTTTTTT.